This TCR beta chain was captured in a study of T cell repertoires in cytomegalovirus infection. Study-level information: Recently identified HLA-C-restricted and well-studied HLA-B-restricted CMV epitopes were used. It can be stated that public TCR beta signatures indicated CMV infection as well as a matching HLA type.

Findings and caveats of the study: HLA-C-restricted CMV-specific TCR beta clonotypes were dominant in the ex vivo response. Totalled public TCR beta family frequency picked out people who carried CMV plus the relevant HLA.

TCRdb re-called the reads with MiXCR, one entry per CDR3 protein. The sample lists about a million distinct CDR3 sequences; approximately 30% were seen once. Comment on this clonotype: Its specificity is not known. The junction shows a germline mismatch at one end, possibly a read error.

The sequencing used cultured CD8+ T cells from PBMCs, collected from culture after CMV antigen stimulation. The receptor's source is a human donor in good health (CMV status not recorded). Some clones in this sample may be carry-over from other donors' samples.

The CDR3 region is CVSSNPPTGLRIYEQFF. CDR3 nucleotide sequence: TGTGTCAGCAGCAATCCCCCGACAGGTCTAAGAATTTATGAGCAGTTCTTC. The chain couples TRBV11-2 to TRBJ2-1; weak D call: TRBD1 (6 bases). Germline CDR1 and CDR2: SGHAT and FQNNGV. This CDR3 is built from 17 residues.